The rows below give T cell receptor beta chains drawn from one sample of a study of brain T cells in children with intractable seizures. Profiled with immunoSEQ multiplex PCR; TCRdb holds only in-frame clones, not every one. This table has about 340,000 clones, over 85% appearing once. The sequencing used peripheral blood, collected roughly 5 months after surgery. All receptors derive from a boy younger than two with tuberous sclerosis and intractable seizures. Each CDR3 is given with its conserved first and last residue. The D gene is left open where the match is weak. Where a row states a size, it is once, few, many or the class of an expanded clone; other rows omit it.

clone size,V gene,J gene,D gene,CDR3 DNA,CDR3 protein
NA,TRBV30,TRBJ2-7,NA,TGTGCCTGGAGTGTACCAGGGGTCCCCTACGAGCAGTACTTC,CAWSVPGVPYEQYF
NA,TRBV12-3/TRBV12-4,TRBJ2-4,NA,TGTGCCAGTTCGGGACTCCTTAAAAACATTCAGTACTTC,CASSGLLKNIQYF
NA,TRBV10-1,TRBJ2-7,NA,TGCGCCAGCAGTGGATGGGACCAGCAATTTAGCGAGCAGTACTTC,CASSGWDQQFSEQYF
NA,TRBV30,TRBJ1-4,NA,TGTGCCTGGTCCCTGGGGGGACCAAATGAAAAACTGTTTTTT,CAWSLGGPNEKLFF
NA,TRBV9,TRBJ1-5,NA,TGTGCCAGCAGCGCGCACGGACAGAGCAATCAGCCCCAGCATTTT,CASSAHGQSNQPQHF
NA,TRBV19,TRBJ2-5,NA,TGTGCCAGTAGCAACGGGGCAGACTGGCAAGAGACCCAGTACTTC,CASSNGADWQETQYF
NA,TRBV5-1,TRBJ1-2,TRBD1,TGCGCCAGCAGCAGGGACAGGGTAGGCGACTATGGCTACACCTTC,CASSRDRVGDYGYTF
NA,TRBV6-5,TRBJ2-7,NA,TGTGCCAGCAGTTACGGGATGACCTACGAGCAGTACTTC,CASSYGMTYEQYF
NA,TRBV3-1/TRBV3-2,TRBJ2-7,NA,TGTGCCAGCAGCCAAGATCAGGGGACCTACGAGCAGTACTTC,CASSQDQGTYEQYF
NA,TRBV30,TRBJ1-2,NA,TGTGCCTGGAGTGCCGAAGGCGTCCGAAGCTATGGCTACACCTTC,CAWSAEGVRSYGYTF
NA,TRBV5-1,TRBJ1-5,NA,TGCGCCAGCAGCTTTTGGGGGGGCAATCAGCCCCAGCATTTT,CASSFWGGNQPQHF
NA,TRBV27,TRBJ2-3,NA,TGTGCCAGCAGTTACGATTCCACAGATACGCAGTATTTT,CASSYDSTDTQYF
NA,TRBV2,TRBJ2-2,NA,TGTGCCAGCAGTGTCCTAGCCGGGGAGCTGTTTTTT,CASSVLAGELFF
once,TRBV4-1,TRBJ2-5,TRBD2,TGCGCCAGCAGCCAAGTCGGGGGGGGCGAAGAGACCCAGTACTTC,CASSQVGGGEETQYF
NA,TRBV3-1/TRBV3-2,TRBJ2-5,NA,TGTGCCAGCAGCTGGGACGGGAGTTCAGGGGCCCAGTACTTC,CASSWDGSSGAQYF
NA,TRBV7-8,TRBJ2-2,TRBD1,TGTGCCAGCAGCTTAGACCTACAGGGGCCTTCGAACACCGGGGAGCTGTTTTTT,CASSLDLQGPSNTGELFF
NA,TRBV3-1/TRBV3-2,TRBJ1-3,NA,TGTGCCAGCAGCCAAGATTGGGGTCGGGGACTTCAGACTGGAAACACCATATATTTT,CASSQDWGRGLQTGNTIYF
once,TRBV12-3/TRBV12-4,TRBJ2-1,TRBD1,TGTGCCAGCCGCCGACAGGGGAACAATGAGCAGTTCTTC,CASRRQGNNEQFF
NA,TRBV30,TRBJ2-3,NA,TGTGCCTGGAGTGTACCAGTACTGAACACAGATACGCAGTATTTT,CAWSVPVLNTDTQYF
few,TRBV5-3,TRBJ1-4,NA,TGTGCCAGAAGCCGAGCAACTAATGAAAAACTGTTTTTT,CARSRATNEKLFF
NA,TRBV30,TRBJ1-3,NA,TGTGCTCTAGGGGGCTCTGGAAACACCATATATTTT,CALGGSGNTIYF
NA,TRBV20-1,TRBJ2-7,TRBD2,TGCAGTGCTAGTCCCGGCGGGCTAGCGGGGGGCCTTAGCTCCTACGAGCAGTACTTC,CSASPGGLAGGLSSYEQYF
NA,TRBV30,TRBJ2-7,NA,TGTGCCTGGAGTGTATTTACCCCGGGGGCAGGGGGCGAGCAGTACTTC,CAWSVFTPGAGGEQYF
NA,TRBV19,TRBJ2-7,TRBD2,TGTGCCAGTAGTATTACTAGCGCCAACGAGCAGTACTTC,CASSITSANEQYF
NA,TRBV6-5,TRBJ2-3,NA,TGTGCCAGCAGTTCCCTGTTAGATACGCAGTATTTT,CASSSLLDTQYF
once,TRBV28,TRBJ1-5,NA,TGTGCCAGCAGTTTAAAGGGCGGCTCTTATGGCAATCAGCCCCAGCATTTT,CASSLKGGSYGNQPQHF
NA,TRBV7-3,TRBJ2-5,TRBD1,TGTGCCAGCAGCCTAGGGACAGGGGGCGAGGTCCAAGAGACCCAGTACTTC,CASSLGTGGEVQETQYF
few,TRBV2,TRBJ2-1,NA,TGTGCCAGCAGCAGGGAGCCAATGGGTGAGCAGTTCTTC,CASSREPMGEQFF
NA,TRBV6-5,TRBJ1-1,NA,TGTGCCAGCAGTCACCCGGGTGGGGGACCTTTCTTT,CASSHPGGGPFF
once,TRBV27,TRBJ2-1,TRBD2,TGTGCCAGCAGCTCACTCCCCTACGGGACTAGCGGGAGCAATGAGCAGTTCTTC,CASSSLPYGTSGSNEQFF
few,TRBV6-1,TRBJ2-7,NA,TGTGCCAGCAGTGAAGTGTCGGGGGAAGGCTCCTACGAGCAGTACTTC,CASSEVSGEGSYEQYF
NA,TRBV7-3,TRBJ2-1,TRBD2,TGTGCCAGCAGTCCGAGCGCGGGGGGTTACAATGAGCAGTTCTTC,CASSPSAGGYNEQFF
NA,TRBV7-9,TRBJ2-5,TRBD2,TGTGCCAGCAGCCCCGTTTCGGGGGGACAAGAGACCCAGTACTTC,CASSPVSGGQETQYF
NA,TRBV7-3,TRBJ2-5,TRBD2,TGTGCCAGCAGGCCGACCGGGGGGGAGACCCAGTACTTC,CASRPTGGETQYF
few,TRBV5-4,TRBJ1-1,NA,TGTGCCAGCAGCACTAGGATGGGCACTGAAGCTTTCTTT,CASSTRMGTEAFF
NA,TRBV9,TRBJ2-6,NA,TGTGCCAGCAGCGCAGATGGGGGCCGGCCTTCTGGGGCCAACGTCCTGACTTTC,CASSADGGRPSGANVLTF
NA,TRBV27,TRBJ1-2,TRBD1,TGTGCCAGCAGACTCTCAGGGGGCCTCGGAATCTATGGCTACACCTTC,CASRLSGGLGIYGYTF